Below, 32 T cell receptor beta chains from the same sample are listed, as sequenced in a study of spatial heterogeneity in lung cancer. Time point in this sample: sample taken at primary tumor resection. Without sorting, whole RNA was sequenced from tumor, nontumor lung or frozen PBMC. TCRdb passed the 5' RACE reads through MiXCR, listing each CDR3 protein once. In the table there are 45,000 to 65,000 distinct CDR3 sequences, roughly 7% of which are singletons. The specimen was PBMCs, collected at surgery. The receptors come from a female donor with early-stage non-small cell lung cancer.

The chain combines TRBV19 with TRBJ2-7; D gene ambiguous. The CDR3 contains 14 residues. V lost 4 bases to trimming and J lost 0 bases, with 10 bases between them. Germline CDR1 is LNHDA and CDR2 is SQIVND (reference sequence). CDR3 sequence (DNA): TGTGCCAGTAGTACCGCACTTAGCTCCTACGAGCAGTACTTC. The encoded protein is CASSTALSSYEQYF.

This clonotype was detected ten times or more. The chain has TRBV2 and TRBJ1-2, with a tentative D call TRBD1 (5 bases). Trimming removed 4 bases at V and 0 bases at J, with 9 bases between. In germline, CDR1 is SNHLY, CDR2 FYNNEI. The CDR3 has 14 amino acids. For the CDR3, the DNA is TGTGCCAGCAGTGGGGTGACAGCTAACTATGGCTACACCTTC. The encoded protein is CASSGVTANYGYTF.

This clonotype came up a few times. The CDR3 nucleotides are TGTGCCATCAGTGAGTCCGTGGAGGATACGCAGTATTTT. Amino acid sequence: CAISESVEDTQYF. The chain links TRBV10-3 to TRBJ2-3; D is unclear. CDR1 and CDR2 from the germline V gene are ENHRY and SYGVKD. This CDR3 is 13 amino acids long. V lost 0 bases and J 6 bases, leaving 7 bases between the germline ends.

The table lists this clonotype with many counts. This chain connects TRBV7-2 to TRBJ2-5, with D unclear. The CDR3 covers 13 residues. Deletions cut 1 base from V and 5 bases from J, with 8 bases between. From germline, CDR1 is SGHTA and CDR2 FQGNSA. CDR3 coding DNA: TGTGCCAGCAGCTTAGTTTTCACGGAGACCCAGTACTTC. Translation: CASSLVFTETQYF.

This clonotype was seen many times. This chain connects TRBV9 to TRBJ2-7; D is perhaps TRBD1 or TRBD2 (5 bases each). The germline V gene encodes CDR1 SGDLS and CDR2 YYNGEE. The CDR3 covers 14 residues. The germline V and J ends were trimmed by 4 bases and 3 bases, with 14 bases remaining between them. The CDR3 reads CASSSRDGLYEQYF. CDR3 nucleotide sequence: TGTGCCAGCAGCTCCCGGGACGGACTCTACGAGCAGTACTTC. The full variable domain, its missing parts supplied by reference TRBV9 and TRBJ2-7, is DSGVTQTPKHLITATGQRVTLRCSPRSGDLSVYWYQQSLDQGLQFLIQYYNGEERAKGNILERFSAQQFPDLHSELNLSSLELGDSALYFCASSSRDGLYEQYFGPGTRLTVT.

This clonotype was seen many times. V is TRBV6-5 and J is TRBJ2-3; no reliable D call. V lost 2 bases and J 2 bases, leaving 11 bases between the germline ends. Germline V gives CDR1 MNHEY, CDR2 SVGAGI. CDR3 length equals 15 residues. The CDR3 bases are TGTGCCAGCAGTTACACCGTCGGGCCCACAGATACGCAGTATTTT. Its protein product is CASSYTVGPTDTQYF.

There are many counts of this clonotype. The rearrangement links TRBV4-1 to TRBJ2-3; 8 bases line up with TRBD1. The CDR3 runs 16 residues. Losses at the gene ends were 1 base for V and 4 bases for J; bases not matched to a gene: 7. From germline, CDR1 is MGHRA and CDR2 YSYEKL. The CDR3 bases are TGCGCCAGCAGCCAAGCGGCACAGGGGGTGGCAGATACGCAGTATTTT. This gives the protein CASSQAAQGVADTQYF.

This clonotype was observed at least ten times. The chain couples TRBV12-3 or TRBV12-4 to TRBJ1-3; maybe TRBD1 (5 bases). Trimming stripped 5 bases from V and 4 bases from J, with 9 bases between. CDR3 length equals 13 residues. The CDR3 sequence is CASSAGGGNTIYF. The CDR3 DNA follows: TGTGCCAGCAGTGCCGGGGGAGGAAACACCATATATTTT.

In its sample, this clonotype was seen many times. The rearrangement links TRBV7-2 to TRBJ2-1; 11 positions agree with TRBD2. V trimming: 1 base; J trimming: 7 bases; junction bases outside the gene matches: 3. The CDR3 contains 15 residues. Germline CDR1 SGHTA, CDR2 FQGNSA. CDR3 sequence: CASSLELAGVNEQFF. The DNA for the CDR3 is TGTGCCAGCAGCTTAGAACTAGCGGGGGTTAATGAGCAGTTCTTC.

In this sample, this clonotype turned up many times. The chain couples TRBV29-1 to TRBJ2-7, with 10 bases lining up with TRBD2. This CDR3 spans 16 amino acids. Germline CDR1 and CDR2: SQVTM and ANQGSEA. The V and J ends lost 1 base and 0 bases, in that order; junction bases with no gene match: 6. The CDR3 region is CSVEASGGSSSYEQYF. CDR3 DNA sequence: TGCAGCGTTGAAGCTAGCGGGGGTTCCAGCTCCTACGAGCAGTACTTC.

This clonotype was detected ten times or more. This rearrangement joins TRBV9 to TRBJ2-1, with 9 bases lining up with TRBD2. The CDR3 contains 16 residues. CDR1 SGDLS and CDR2 YYNGEE come from the germline V gene. The V segment lost 1 base and the J segment 6 bases; nucleotides outside the gene matches: 8. The CDR3 nucleotides are TGTGCCAGCAGCGTAAGGGGCAGCGGGGGGCTCAATGAGCAGTTCTTC. It encodes CASSVRGSGGLNEQFF.

The rearrangement joins TRBV11-2 to TRBJ2-3, with 7 nucleotides matching TRBD2. The V segment lost 2 bases and the J segment 2 bases; nucleotides outside the gene matches: 7. The CDR3 contains 16 residues. Per germline, CDR1 SGHAT and CDR2 FQNNGV. CDR3 sequence (DNA): TGTGCCAGCAGCTTACAGCGAGCGGGGCCCACAGATACGCAGTATTTT. Protein sequence: CASSLQRAGPTDTQYF.

This clonotype was counted at least ten times. This chain joins TRBV4-2 and TRBJ2-4; the D gene is possibly TRBD2 (6 bases). The germline V and J ends were trimmed by 1 base and 0 bases, with 13 bases remaining between them. Germline loops: CDR1 LGHNA, CDR2 YNFKEQ. The CDR3 contains 17 residues. The CDR3: CASSQAVAGLAKNIQYF. The CDR3 DNA follows: TGTGCCAGCAGCCAAGCGGTGGCGGGGCTAGCCAAAAACATTCAGTACTTC.

This clonotype was picked up a small number of times. V is TRBV7-2 and J is TRBJ2-3; D is unclear. The CDR3 sequence is 15 residues long. In germline, CDR1 is SGHTA, CDR2 FQGNSA. Trimming stripped 2 bases from V and 1 base from J, with 10 bases between. The CDR3 nucleotides read TGTGCCAGCAGCTTAAACCCCCAGGGCACAGATACGCAGTATTTT. Translated: CASSLNPQGTDTQYF.

This clonotype was detected only a few times. This chain joins TRBV4-3 and TRBJ2-5; 8 nucleotides agree with TRBD2. With V trimmed by 1 base and J by 2 bases, 6 bases remained unmatched. CDR3 length: 16 residues. CDR1 is LGHNA, CDR2 YSLEER, per germline. In nucleotides, the CDR3 is TGCGCCAGCAGCCAAGTCGCGGGGGGATCTCAAGAGACCCAGTACTTC. Residues: CASSQVAGGSQETQYF.

This clonotype was counted ten times or more. The rearrangement uses TRBV10-3 and TRBJ2-1; TRBD2 matches 8 bases. The CDR3 sequence is 14 residues long. From germline, CDR1 is ENHRY and CDR2 SYGVKD. The ends lost 6 bases at V and 6 bases at J; junction bases unmatched: 7. CDR3 in amino acids: CAIRTSEPINEQFF. The DNA for the CDR3 is TGTGCCATCAGGACTAGCGAGCCTATCAATGAGCAGTTCTTC.

Many counts were recorded for this clonotype. The V gene is TRBV12-5, the J gene TRBJ2-1, with 13 nucleotides matching TRBD2. Trimming cost V 6 bases and J 7 bases; bases outside gene matches: 9. Looked up from germline, CDR1 is LGHNT and CDR2 is FRNRAP. The CDR3 runs to 16 residues. Here the CDR3 reads CASGPPLAGGKNEQFF. The DNA for the CDR3 is TGTGCTAGTGGCCCCCCACTAGCGGGGGGGAAGAATGAGCAGTTCTTC.

This clonotype was counted at least ten times. This chain uses TRBV5-6 with TRBJ2-1, with D possibly being TRBD2 (6 bases). The germline gives CDR1 SGHDT, CDR2 YYEEEE. The length of the CDR3 is 15 residues. Trimming shortened V by 3 bases and J by 8 bases, and 18 bases separated the two germline ends. The DNA of the CDR3 is TGTGCCAGCAGCTATCCCGGAGGGGCTATCTATGAGCAGTTCTTC. It codes for CASSYPGGAIYEQFF.

This clonotype was counted at least ten times. This chain connects TRBV7-8 to TRBJ2-3; weak D call: TRBD2 (7 bases). Between the trimmed V and J ends, which lost 5 bases and 4 bases, there was a span of 19 bases. Germline V CDR1 and CDR2: SGHVS, FQNEAQ. The CDR3 spans 16 residues. DNA of the CDR3: TGTGCCAGCAGCCGCACGGGGGGTGAGGGGGCAGATACGCAGTATTTT. Protein sequence: CASSRTGGEGADTQYF.

The sample holds many counts of this clonotype. J is TRBJ2-3 and V is TRBV21-1; the table names TRBD1, a call not compared with the DNA. TRBV21-1 is a pseudogene locus. The CDR3 loop spans 17 amino acids. CDR3 residues: CASSKERGKESTDTQYF. The CDR3 DNA reads as TGTGCCAGCAGCAAAGAACGGGGGAAGGAGTCCACAGATACGCAGTATTTT.

This clonotype came up many times. The chain has TRBV20-1 and TRBJ1-2; D is possibly TRBD1 (5 bases). V was cut by 1 base and J by 5 bases, with 14 bases left in between. Germline V gene sequence: CDR1 DFQATT, CDR2 SNEGSKA (reference sequence). The CDR3 covers 14 residues. The CDR3 sequence: CSARGRDGSYGYTF. The DNA of the CDR3 is TGCAGTGCTAGAGGTCGGGACGGGAGTTATGGCTACACCTTC.

A few counts support this clonotype. The genes are TRBV28 and TRBJ1-2; D gene unclear. Germline V CDR1 and CDR2: MDHEN, SYDVKM. The CDR3 loop spans 14 amino acids. V was trimmed by 5 bases and J by 2 bases, leaving 12 bases between them. CDR3 DNA: TGTGCCAGCAGTCCACCGACGGAGAACTATGGCTACACCTTC. This sequence encodes CASSPPTENYGYTF.

This clonotype was detected ten times or more. The gene calls are TRBV7-2 and TRBJ1-5; weak D call: TRBD1 (6 bases). V lost 2 bases to trimming and J lost 4 bases, with 6 bases between them. The CDR3 contains 13 residues. Germline V gene lookup returns CDR1 SGHTA and CDR2 FQGNSA. The CDR3 nucleotides read TGTGCCAGCAGCTTACAGGGGAATCAGCCCCAGCATTTT. Translation: CASSLQGNQPQHF.

This clonotype came up a few times. V gene TRBV20-1 combines with J gene TRBJ2-2, with TRBD2 matching over 11 bases. This CDR3 comprises 16 residues. V shed 0 bases, J shed 5 bases, and the junction held 5 bases outside the gene matches. CDR1 is DFQATT, CDR2 SNEGSKA, per germline (reference sequence). The CDR3 DNA sequence: TGCAGTGCTAGAGATCGGCTAGCGGGGGGAACCGGGGAGCTGTTTTTT. This sequence encodes CSARDRLAGGTGELFF.

The table lists this clonotype with a few counts. The rearrangement links TRBV3-1 to TRBJ2-3; D possibly matches TRBD1 or TRBD2 (5 bases each). Germline lookup yields CDR1 LGHDT and CDR2 YNNKEL (reference sequence). V lost 5 bases and J lost 5, with 14 bases in between. This CDR3 spans 14 amino acids. CDR3 DNA: TGTGCCAGCAGCTCCCGGGACGCCTTAGATACGCAGTATTTT. Residues: CASSSRDALDTQYF.

This clonotype was found many times. V gene TRBV25-1 combines with J gene TRBJ2-7; D could derive from TRBD1 or TRBD2 (5 bases each). The CDR3 loop spans 14 amino acids. The ends were cut back, 2 bases at V and 1 base at J, with 9 bases in the middle. CDR1 is MGHDK and CDR2 is SYGVNS in the germline V gene. CDR3 region: CASSEGDRSYEQYF. Written as DNA, the CDR3 is TGTGCCAGCAGTGAAGGGGACCGGTCCTACGAGCAGTACTTC.

This clonotype showed up many times. This chain connects TRBV7-6 to TRBJ2-3; 7 bases are shared with TRBD1. This CDR3 has 15 amino acids. Trimming took 5 bases from V and 3 from J; bases not matched to a gene: 8. Germline V lookup: CDR1 SGHVS, CDR2 FNYEAQ. The CDR3 bases are TGTGCCAGCAGCCAACCTGGGACAGCAACAGATACGCAGTATTTT. Protein: CASSQPGTATDTQYF.

This clonotype occurred many times. This chain links TRBV6-2 or TRBV6-3 with TRBJ2-1; unclear D gene. Trimming removed 8 bases at V and 6 bases at J, with 11 bases between. The V gene's germline CDR1 is MNHEY and CDR2 SVGEGT. The CDR3 length is 12 residues. The CDR3 sequence: CASRESRNEQFF. The CDR3 DNA is TGTGCCAGCCGCGAATCGCGCAATGAGCAGTTCTTC.

This clonotype has ten or more counts. The V and J genes are TRBV5-6 and TRBJ2-4; TRBD2 agrees at 8 bases. The CDR3 covers 16 residues. Germline V lookup: CDR1 SGHDT, CDR2 YYEEEE. The V gene end was trimmed by 2 bases and the J gene end by 5 bases; junction bases not matched to a gene: 9. The CDR3 is CASSLVAGGLENIQYF. CDR3 DNA: TGTGCCAGCAGCTTAGTCGCGGGGGGCCTGGAAAACATTCAGTACTTC.

Ten or more counts support this clonotype. The chain is built from TRBV7-9 and TRBJ2-7; D call uncertain. The CDR3 extends over 14 amino acids. Per the germline V gene, CDR1 is SEHNR and CDR2 is FQNEAQ (reference sequence). Trimming stripped 0 bases from V and 4 bases from J, with 10 bases between. CDR3 loop: CASSLALDGYEQYF. The CDR3 nucleotides are TGTGCCAGCAGCTTAGCCCTCGACGGGTACGAGCAGTACTTC.

This chain uses TRBV7-2 with TRBJ1-5, with D perhaps matching TRBD1 (6 bases). V lost 2 bases and J 3 bases, leaving 14 bases between the germline ends. Germline CDR1 SGHTA, CDR2 FQGNSA. The CDR3 is 16 amino acids. The DNA for the CDR3 is TGTGCCAGCAGCTTACTGGGCGGACAGTTCAATCAGCCCCAGCATTTT. Residues: CASSLLGGQFNQPQHF.

Concerning this clonotype itself: One base away lies a much larger clone, so this may be a sequencing read error. V gene TRBV29-1 combines with J gene TRBJ2-3, with D perhaps TRBD1 or TRBD2 (5 bases each). CDR1 is SQVTM, CDR2 ANQGSEA, per germline. V gave up 4 bases and J gave up 1 base, with 6 bases separating them. The CDR3 covers 12 residues. In nucleotides, the CDR3 is TGCAGCGTTGGAGGGGGCACAGATACGCAGTATTTT. Its translation: CSVGGGTDTQYF.